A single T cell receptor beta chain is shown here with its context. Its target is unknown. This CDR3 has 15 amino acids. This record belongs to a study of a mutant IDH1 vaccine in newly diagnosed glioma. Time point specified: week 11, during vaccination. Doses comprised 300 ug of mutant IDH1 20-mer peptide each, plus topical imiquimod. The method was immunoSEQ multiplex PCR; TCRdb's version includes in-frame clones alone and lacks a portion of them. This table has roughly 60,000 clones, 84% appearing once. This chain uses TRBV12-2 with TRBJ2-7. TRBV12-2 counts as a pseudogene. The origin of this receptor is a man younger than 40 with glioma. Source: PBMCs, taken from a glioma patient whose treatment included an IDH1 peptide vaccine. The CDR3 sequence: CASRLAAWFHYEQYF. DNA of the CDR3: TGTGCAAGTCGCTTAGCGGCGTGGTTCCACTACGAGCAGTACTTC.